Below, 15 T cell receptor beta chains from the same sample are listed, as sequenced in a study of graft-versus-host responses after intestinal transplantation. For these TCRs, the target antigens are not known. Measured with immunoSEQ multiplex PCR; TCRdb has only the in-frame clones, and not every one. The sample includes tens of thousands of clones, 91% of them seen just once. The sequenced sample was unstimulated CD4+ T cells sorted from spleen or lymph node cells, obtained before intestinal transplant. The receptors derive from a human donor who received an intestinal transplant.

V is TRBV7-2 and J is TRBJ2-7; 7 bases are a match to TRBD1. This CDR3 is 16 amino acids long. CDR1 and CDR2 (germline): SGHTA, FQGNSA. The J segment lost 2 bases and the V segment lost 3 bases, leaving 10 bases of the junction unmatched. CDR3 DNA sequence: TGTGCCAGCAGCTTTCCACAGGGGACCCAGGCCTACGAGCAGTACTTC. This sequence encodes CASSFPQGTQAYEQYF.

In nucleotides, the CDR3 is TGTGCCAGCAGTTCCCCGGGACAGGGCTACGAGCAGTACTTC. Protein: CASSSPGQGYEQYF. The chain carries TRBV6-6 and TRBJ2-7, with 9 positions matching TRBD1. From germline, CDR1 is MNHNY and CDR2 SVGAGI (reference sequence). The CDR3 sequence is 14 residues long. V shed 4 bases, J shed 3 bases, and the junction held 4 bases outside the gene matches.

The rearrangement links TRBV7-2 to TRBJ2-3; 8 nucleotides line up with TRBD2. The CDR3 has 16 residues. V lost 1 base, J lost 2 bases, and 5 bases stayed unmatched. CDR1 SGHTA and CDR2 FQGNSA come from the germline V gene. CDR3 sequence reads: CASSLVAGQTTDTQYF. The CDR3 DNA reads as TGTGCCAGCAGCTTAGTAGCGGGACAAACCACAGATACGCAGTATTTT.

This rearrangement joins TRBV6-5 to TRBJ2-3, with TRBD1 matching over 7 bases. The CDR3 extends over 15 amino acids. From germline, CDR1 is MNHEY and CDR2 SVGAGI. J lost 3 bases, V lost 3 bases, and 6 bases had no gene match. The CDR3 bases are TGTGCCAGCAGTTATCGAGGGACAGCTACAGATACGCAGTATTTT. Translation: CASSYRGTATDTQYF.

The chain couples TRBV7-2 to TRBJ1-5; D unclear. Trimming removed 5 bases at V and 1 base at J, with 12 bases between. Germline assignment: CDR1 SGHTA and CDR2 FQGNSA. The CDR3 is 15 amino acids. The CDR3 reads CASSITPGSNQPQHF. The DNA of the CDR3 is TGTGCCAGCAGCATCACCCCGGGGAGCAATCAGCCCCAGCATTTT.

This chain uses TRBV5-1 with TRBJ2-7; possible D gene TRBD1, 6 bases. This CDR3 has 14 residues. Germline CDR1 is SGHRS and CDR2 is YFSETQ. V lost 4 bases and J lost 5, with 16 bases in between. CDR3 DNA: TGCGCCAGCAGCCAACAGGGTATCGGGAACGAGCAGTACTTC. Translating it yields CASSQQGIGNEQYF. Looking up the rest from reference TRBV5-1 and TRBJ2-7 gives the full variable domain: KAGVTQTPRYLIKTRGQQVTLSCSPISGHRSVSWYQQTPGQGLQFLFEYFSETQRNKGNFPGRFSGRQFSNSRSEMNVSTLELGDSALYLCASSQQGIGNEQYFGPGTRLTVT.

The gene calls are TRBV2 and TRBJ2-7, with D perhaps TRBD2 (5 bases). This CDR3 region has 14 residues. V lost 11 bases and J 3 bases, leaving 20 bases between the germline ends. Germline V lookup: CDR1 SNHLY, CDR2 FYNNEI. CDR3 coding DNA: TGTGCCGGTGGCAGAGAGAGTAGCGACTACGAGCAGTACTTC. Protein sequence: CAGGRESSDYEQYF.

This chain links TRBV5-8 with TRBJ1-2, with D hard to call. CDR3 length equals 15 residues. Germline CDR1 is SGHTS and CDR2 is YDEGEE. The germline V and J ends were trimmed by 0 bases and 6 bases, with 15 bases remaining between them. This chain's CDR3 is CASSLGGWQINGYTF. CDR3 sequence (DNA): TGTGCCAGCAGCTTGGGCGGCTGGCAGATTAATGGCTACACCTTC.

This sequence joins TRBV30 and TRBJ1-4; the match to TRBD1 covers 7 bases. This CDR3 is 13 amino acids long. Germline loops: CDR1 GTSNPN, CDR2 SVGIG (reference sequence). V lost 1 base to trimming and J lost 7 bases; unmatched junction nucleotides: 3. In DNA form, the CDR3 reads TGTGCCTGGAGTGACAGGGGAGGTGAAAAACTGTTTTTT. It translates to CAWSDRGGEKLFF.

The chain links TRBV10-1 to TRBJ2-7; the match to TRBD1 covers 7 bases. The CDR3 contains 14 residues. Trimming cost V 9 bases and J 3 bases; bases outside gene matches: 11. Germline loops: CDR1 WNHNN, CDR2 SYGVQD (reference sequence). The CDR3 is CARGSGQTCYEQYF. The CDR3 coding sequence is TGCGCCAGAGGCTCGGGACAGACCTGCTACGAGCAGTACTTC.

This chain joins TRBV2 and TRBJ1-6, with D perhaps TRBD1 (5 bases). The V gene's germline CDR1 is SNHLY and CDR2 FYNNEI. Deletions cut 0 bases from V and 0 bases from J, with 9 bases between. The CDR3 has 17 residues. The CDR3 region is CASSEAGGSSYNSPLHF. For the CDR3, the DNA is TGTGCCAGCAGTGAAGCCGGGGGGAGCTCCTATAATTCACCCCTCCACTTT.

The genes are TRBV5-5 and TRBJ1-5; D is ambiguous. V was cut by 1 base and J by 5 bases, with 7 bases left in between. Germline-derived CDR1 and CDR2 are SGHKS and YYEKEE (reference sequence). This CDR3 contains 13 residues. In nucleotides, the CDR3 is TGTGCCAGCAGCTTGTGGGGAGATCAGCCCCAGCATTTT. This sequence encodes CASSLWGDQPQHF. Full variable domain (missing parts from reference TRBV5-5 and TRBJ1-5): DAGVTQSPTHLIKTRGQQVTLRCSPISGHKSVSWYQQVLGQGPQFIFQYYEKEERGRGNFPDRFSARQFPNYSSELNVNALLLGDSALYLCASSLWGDQPQHFGDGTRLSIL.

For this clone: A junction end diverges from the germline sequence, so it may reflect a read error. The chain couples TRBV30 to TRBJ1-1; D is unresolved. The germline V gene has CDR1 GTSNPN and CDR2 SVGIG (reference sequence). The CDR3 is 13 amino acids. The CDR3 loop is CAWKRTLNPEAFF. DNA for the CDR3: TGTGCCTGGAAGAGGACTCTGAACCCTGAAGCTTTCTTT.

CDR3 residues: CASSFPMTSGGSDDEQFF. The DNA for the CDR3 is TGCGCCAGCAGCTTCCCTATGACTAGCGGGGGGTCGGACGATGAGCAGTTCTTC. The chain employs TRBV5-1 and TRBJ2-1, with 13 bases fitting TRBD2. V was pared by 2 bases and J by 8 bases, with 13 bases of the junction left unmatched. Germline V gives CDR1 SGHRS, CDR2 YFSETQ. This CDR3 region has 18 residues. Combining the CDR3 with reference TRBV5-1 and TRBJ2-1 gives the whole variable domain KAGVTQTPRYLIKTRGQQVTLSCSPISGHRSVSWYQQTPGQGLQFLFEYFSETQRNKGNFPGRFSGRQFSNSRSEMNVSTLELGDSALYLCASSFPMTSGGSDDEQFFGPGTRLTVL.

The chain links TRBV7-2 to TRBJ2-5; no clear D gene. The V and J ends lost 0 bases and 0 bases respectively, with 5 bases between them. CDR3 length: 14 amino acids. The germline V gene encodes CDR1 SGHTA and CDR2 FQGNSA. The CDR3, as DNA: TGTGCCAGCAGCTTAGCGCGTTACCAAGAGACCCAGTACTTC. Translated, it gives CASSLARYQETQYF.